Listed below are T cell receptor beta chains from one sample, sequenced in a study of T-cell reconstitution after alpha-beta-depleted transplantation in children. Each CDR3 protein gets one entry after TCRdb re-called the PCR reads with MiXCR. The sample holds roughly 500,000 distinct CDR3 sequences, 8% to 11% seen once. The sequencing used PBMCs, collected before TCRalphabeta/CD19-depleted stem cell transplant. The receptors originated from a child aged 2-9 years with inherited bone marrow failure, due to receive a stem cell transplant. The CDR3 runs from the conserved cysteine through the conserved F or W. Fields, in order: clone size, J gene, CDR3 length, V gene, D gene, CDR3 protein, CDR3 DNA. The D gene is left open where the match is weak. Clone sizes are given selectively: once, few, many, or a class where the clone is expanded.

.,TRBJ1-1,16,TRBV3-1,TRBD1,CTSCLRTGPMNTEAFF,TGTACCAGCTGTCTGCGGACAGGGCCCATGAACACTGAAGCTTTCTTT
.,TRBJ1-1,12,TRBV3-1,.,CASSQGGFEAFF,TGTGCCAGCAGCCAAGGAGGGTTTGAAGCTTTCTTT
.,TRBJ1-2,12,TRBV30,.,CAWSPRNYGYTF,TGTGCCTGGTCGCCCCGAAACTATGGCTACACCTTC
many,TRBJ1-1,14,TRBV5-1,.,CASSPGTMNTEAFF,TGCGCCAGCAGCCCAGGGACCATGAACACTGAAGCTTTCTTT
.,TRBJ1-5,13,TRBV19,.,CASSMTVFQPQHF,TGTGCCAGTAGTATGACGGTTTTTCAGCCCCAGCATTTT
.,TRBJ2-7,19,TRBV11-1,TRBD2,CASSLQGTSGLPRSYEQYF,TGTGCCAGCAGCTTACAGGGGACTAGCGGGCTTCCACGCTCCTACGAGCAGTACTTC
few,TRBJ2-2,15,TRBV19,TRBD2,CATPTGTRKTGELFF,TGTGCCACTCCGACCGGGACTAGAAAAACCGGGGAGCTGTTTTTT
.,TRBJ2-5,16,TRBV7-6,.,CASSATGTQALETQYF,TGTGCCAGCAGCGCCACCGGGACACAAGCCCTCGAGACCCAGTACTTC
many,TRBJ2-2,13,TRBV5-1,.,CASSLVVTGELFF,TGCGCCAGCAGCTTGGTTGTCACCGGGGAGCTGTTTTTT
many,TRBJ2-1,17,TRBV4-2,TRBD1,CASSQGRDSLSYNEQFF,TGTGCCAGCAGCCAGGGCCGGGACAGCCTTTCCTACAATGAGCAGTTCTTC
many,TRBJ1-1,11,TRBV29-1,.,CSVEIDTEAFF,TGCAGCGTTGAGATCGACACTGAAGCTTTCTTT
.,TRBJ2-1,15,TRBV6-2/TRBV6-3,.,CASSYSVFSYNEQFF,TGTGCCAGCAGTTACTCAGTGTTCTCCTACAATGAGCAGTTCTTC
.,TRBJ2-1,14,TRBV20-1,.,CSAPSLGSYNEQFF,TGCAGTGCCCCGTCCCTAGGCTCCTACAATGAGCAGTTCTTC
many,TRBJ2-7,14,TRBV20-1,TRBD2,CSASPPAGGIEQYF,TGCAGTGCTAGTCCCCCAGCGGGAGGTATCGAGCAGTACTTC
many,TRBJ1-3,11,TRBV29-1,.,CSVIGTNTIYF,TGCAGCGTGATCGGGACCAACACCATATATTTT
.,TRBJ1-5,15,TRBV28,.,CASSLSGYSNQPQHF,TGTGCCAGCAGTTTATCCGGATATAGCAATCAGCCCCAGCATTTT
many,TRBJ2-3,12,TRBV28,TRBD2,CATCRRLAGEYF,TGTGCCACCTGTCGTAGACTAGCGGGAGAGTATTTT
few,TRBJ1-1,14,TRBV12-3/TRBV12-4,TRBD1,CASTPGTVNTEAFF,TGTGCCAGCACCCCCGGGACAGTGAACACTGAAGCTTTCTTT
many,TRBJ1-3,14,TRBV4-2,.,CASSQNPRGNTIYF,TGTGCCAGCAGCCAGAATCCTAGGGGAAACACCATATATTTT
.,TRBJ2-5,13,TRBV7-7,.,CASSNSLGETQYF,TGTGCCAGCAGTAATAGTCTCGGAGAGACCCAGTACTTC
few,TRBJ1-6,13,TRBV19,.,CASRVGHDSPLHF,TGTGCCAGTAGAGTCGGGCATGATTCACCCCTCCACTTT
many,TRBJ1-4,16,TRBV7-2,.,CASSLAMTTTNEKLFF,TGTGCCAGCAGCTTAGCGATGACCACAACTAATGAAAAACTGTTTTTT
many,TRBJ2-2,13,TRBV20-1,.,CSASELNTGELFF,TGCAGTGCTAGTGAACTCAACACCGGGGAGCTGTTTTTT
few,TRBJ2-1,15,TRBV20-1,.,CSARRWGRSYNEQFF,TGCAGTGCTAGAAGGTGGGGCCGGTCCTACAATGAGCAGTTCTTC
.,TRBJ2-1,15,TRBV10-3,.,CAISEFGGSDNEQFF,TGCGCCATCAGTGAGTTTGGTGGCAGCGACAATGAGCAGTTCTTC
many,TRBJ2-4,15,TRBV6-1,.,CASSDLGTGQNIQYF,TGTGCCAGCAGTGACTTGGGTACCGGCCAAAACATTCAGTACTTC
.,TRBJ2-7,15,TRBV7-2,TRBD2,CASSLKREGLYEQYF,TGTGCCAGCAGCTTGAAGCGGGAGGGTCTTTACGAGCAGTACTTC
many,TRBJ2-1,15,TRBV9,TRBD1,CASSEGQSSYNEQFF,TGTGCCAGCAGCGAGGGACAGAGCTCCTACAATGAGCAGTTCTTC
many,TRBJ1-1,12,TRBV29-1,.,CSVEGFAQGAFF,TGCAGCGTTGAAGGATTTGCCCAGGGAGCTTTCTTT
many,TRBJ2-2,15,TRBV4-3,.,CASSPRDTWGGELFF,TGCGCCAGCAGCCCCCGGGACACCTGGGGCGGGGAGCTGTTTTTT
many,TRBJ2-5,14,TRBV28,.,CASSLLALSGTQYF,TGTGCCAGCAGTTTATTAGCCTTGTCCGGGACCCAGTACTTC
many,TRBJ2-7,16,TRBV2,TRBD1,CASSEEYGTGGLEQYF,TGTGCCAGCAGTGAAGAGTATGGGACAGGGGGCCTCGAGCAGTACTTC
many,TRBJ2-2,13,TRBV7-9,.,CASSFGTRGELFF,TGTGCCAGCAGCTTCGGCACTAGGGGGGAGCTGTTTTTT
few,TRBJ2-7,16,TRBV11-2,TRBD2,CASSLGGSGVSYEQYF,TGTGCCAGCAGCTTAGGGGGTAGCGGGGTCTCCTACGAGCAGTACTTC
many,TRBJ2-5,16,TRBV5-1,.,CASSLGVSGNEETQYF,TGCGCCAGCAGCTTGGGTGTTAGCGGAAACGAAGAGACCCAGTACTTC
many,TRBJ2-2,14,TRBV9,.,CASSPPVHTGELFF,TGTGCCAGCAGCCCACCTGTACACACCGGGGAGCTGTTTTTT
few,TRBJ2-1,14,TRBV12-3/TRBV12-4,.,CASAQPGTYNEQFF,TGTGCCAGCGCCCAACCGGGAACTTACAATGAGCAGTTCTTC
many,TRBJ1-1,14,TRBV20-1,.,CSALAGNMNTEAFF,TGCAGTGCCCTCGCAGGTAATATGAACACTGAAGCTTTCTTT
many,TRBJ2-7,13,TRBV5-1,.,CASSPAQLYEQYF,TGCGCCAGCAGCCCAGCACAGCTATACGAGCAGTACTTC
many,TRBJ2-3,16,TRBV7-2,TRBD2,CASSPGGTQVADTQYF,TGTGCCAGCAGCCCGGGGGGGACGCAGGTGGCAGATACGCAGTATTTT
many,TRBJ2-2,16,TRBV28,TRBD2,CASSLDREVNTGELFF,TGTGCCAGCAGTTTAGACCGGGAGGTGAACACCGGGGAGCTGTTTTTT
many,TRBJ2-1,13,TRBV10-3,TRBD2,CASKGGLFGEQFF,TGTGCCTCTAAGGGAGGGTTGTTCGGTGAGCAGTTCTTC
.,TRBJ2-2,12,TRBV29-1,.,CSVVGSGGELFF,TGCAGCGTTGTTGGGTCCGGCGGGGAGCTGTTTTTT
many,TRBJ2-5,15,TRBV12-3/TRBV12-4,.,CASSFSGAKQETQYF,TGTGCCAGCAGTTTCTCCGGGGCAAAACAAGAGACCCAGTACTTC
many,TRBJ2-7,14,TRBV7-8,.,CASSLVRGANEQYF,TGTGCCAGCAGCTTAGTCAGGGGCGCCAACGAGCAGTACTTC
many,TRBJ2-3,15,TRBV6-5,.,CASSSGTFETDTQYF,TGTGCCAGCAGTTCGGGGACCTTTGAGACAGATACGCAGTATTTT
.,TRBJ2-4,15,TRBV7-2,TRBD2,CASSLRSSGRNIQYF,TGTGCCAGCAGCTTAAGATCCAGCGGGAGGAACATTCAGTACTTC
many,TRBJ2-7,16,TRBV7-9,TRBD1,CASSRPGQGLSYEQYF,TGTGCCAGCAGCCGGCCGGGACAGGGGTTATCCTACGAGCAGTACTTC
few,TRBJ2-3,15,TRBV5-4,TRBD2,CASSLTASGRDTQYF,TGTGCCAGCAGCTTGACGGCTAGCGGGAGGGATACGCAGTATTTT
few,TRBJ2-7,14,TRBV4-2,TRBD1,CASSPGQVPYEQYF,TGTGCCAGCAGCCCCGGACAGGTCCCCTACGAGCAGTACTTC
many,TRBJ2-7,16,TRBV3-1,.,CASSQGVLPPEYEQYF,TGTGCCAGCAGCCAGGGGGTACTTCCCCCTGAGTACGAGCAGTACTTC
many,TRBJ2-1,19,TRBV20-1,TRBD2,CSARPFTGTSGAIYNEQFF,TGCAGTGCTAGGCCGTTCACCGGGACTAGCGGGGCTATTTACAATGAGCAGTTCTTC
many,TRBJ1-5,14,TRBV2,.,CASSRAGSNQPQHF,TGTGCCAGCAGTAGAGCAGGTAGCAATCAGCCCCAGCATTTT
many,TRBJ2-7,14,TRBV6-2/TRBV6-3,TRBD2,CASNPSGFHYEQYF,TGTGCCAGCAACCCTAGCGGGTTTCACTACGAGCAGTACTTC
many,TRBJ2-4,16,TRBV27,TRBD2,CASRGLAGGNKNIQYF,TGTGCCAGCAGGGGACTAGCGGGAGGAAACAAAAACATTCAGTACTTC
few,TRBJ1-4,14,TRBV24-1,.,CATSDSRTNEKLFF,TGTGCCACCAGTGATTCCCGTACTAATGAAAAACTGTTTTTT
.,TRBJ2-1,16,TRBV20-1,TRBD2,CSARGSGTSGRGEQFF,TGCAGTGCTAGGGGTTCCGGGACTAGCGGGAGAGGTGAGCAGTTCTTC
many,TRBJ2-7,16,TRBV14,.,CASSQEGRVRYYEQYF,TGTGCCAGCAGCCAAGAGGGCAGGGTGCGCTACTACGAGCAGTACTTC
.,TRBJ1-2,14,TRBV19,.,CASSIDWASYGYTF,TGTGCCAGTAGTATTGATTGGGCTTCTTATGGCTACACCTTC